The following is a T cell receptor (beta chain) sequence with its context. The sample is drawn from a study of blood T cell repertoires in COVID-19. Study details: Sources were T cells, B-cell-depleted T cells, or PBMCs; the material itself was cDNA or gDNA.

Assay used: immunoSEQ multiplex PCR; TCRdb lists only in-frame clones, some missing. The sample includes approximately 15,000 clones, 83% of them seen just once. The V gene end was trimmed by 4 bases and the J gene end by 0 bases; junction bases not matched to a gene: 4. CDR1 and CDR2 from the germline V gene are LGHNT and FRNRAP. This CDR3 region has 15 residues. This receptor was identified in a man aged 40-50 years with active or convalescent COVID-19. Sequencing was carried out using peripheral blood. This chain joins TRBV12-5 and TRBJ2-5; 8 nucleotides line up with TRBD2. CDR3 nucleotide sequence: TGTGCTAGTGGTTCCGGGGGGGGGTACCAAGAGACCCAGTACTTC. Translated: CASGSGGGYQETQYF.